This T cell receptor (beta chain) was retrieved from a study of blood T cell repertoires in COVID-19. Turning to the study itself: T cells, B-cell-depleted T cells, or PBMCs supplied cDNA or gDNA.

The assay was immunoSEQ multiplex PCR, and TCRdb's table has in-frame clones only and misses some. Of 200,000 to 300,000 clones listed, around nine tenths are singletons. Trimming removed 4 bases at V and 5 bases at J, with 26 bases between. This CDR3 is built from 18 residues. CDR1 and CDR2 from the germline V gene are MGHRA and YSYEKL. Sequenced sample: PBMCs or T cells enriched from blood (not recorded which). The chain combines TRBV4-1 with TRBJ2-5; D might be TRBD1 (6 bases). This clonotype was obtained from a woman in her thirties or forties who had been exposed to COVID-19. DNA for the CDR3: TGCGCCAGCAGCCTAACAAAGGGGCTCACCAACCAGGGGGAGACCCAGTACTTC. Residues: CASSLTKGLTNQGETQYF.